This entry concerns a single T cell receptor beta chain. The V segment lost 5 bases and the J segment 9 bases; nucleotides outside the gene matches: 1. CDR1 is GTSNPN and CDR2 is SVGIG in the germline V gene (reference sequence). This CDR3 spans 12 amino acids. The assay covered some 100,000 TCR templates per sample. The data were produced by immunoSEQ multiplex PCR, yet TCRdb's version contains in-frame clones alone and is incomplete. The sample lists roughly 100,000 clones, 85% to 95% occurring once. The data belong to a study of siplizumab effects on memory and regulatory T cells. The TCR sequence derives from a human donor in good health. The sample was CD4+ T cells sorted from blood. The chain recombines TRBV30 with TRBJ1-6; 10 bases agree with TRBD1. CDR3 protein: CAWGQGVSPLHF. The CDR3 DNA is TGTGCCTGGGGACAGGGGGTTTCACCCCTCCACTTT.